These T cell receptor beta chains were read from a single sample in a study of Ad26.COV2.S vaccination and SARS-CoV-2 variants. Produced via immunoSEQ multiplex PCR; TCRdb's table is partial and in-frame only. The sample has hundreds of thousands of clones; 89% are singletons. This specimen was peripheral blood, taken in a trial of Ad26.COV2.S vaccine versus placebo. The source of these receptors is a person between 18 and 65 years old who received the Ad26.COV2.S COVID-19 vaccine or a placebo. Each CDR3 is given with its conserved first and last residue. D genes are given only for firm matches. The size of a clone is reported for some rows only, either as once, few or many, or as a class for expanded clones.

CDR3nt: TGTGCCAGAAGCTTGAGGCTGAAGACAGGGGCCACAGATACGCAGTATTTT
CDR3aa: CARSLRLKTGATDTQYF
v_gene: TRBV5-3
d_gene: TRBD1
abundance: .
j_gene: TRBJ2-3

CDR3nt: TGTGCCAGCACCCTAGACGAGGGCGCGGTGCGAGGCTACACCTTC
CDR3aa: CASTLDEGAVRGYTF
v_gene: TRBV11-2
d_gene: .
abundance: .
j_gene: TRBJ1-2

CDR3nt: TGTGCCTGGAGTTCAACAGGACAAGAGACCCAGTACTTC
CDR3aa: CAWSSTGQETQYF
v_gene: TRBV30
d_gene: .
abundance: .
j_gene: TRBJ2-5

CDR3nt: TGTGCCAGCAGTGCCAGCGGGCGGAATGGCTACACCTTC
CDR3aa: CASSASGRNGYTF
v_gene: TRBV6-4
d_gene: .
abundance: few
j_gene: TRBJ1-2

CDR3nt: TGTGCCTGGACTAGGGGAGGAGGAAACACCATATATTTT
CDR3aa: CAWTRGGGNTIYF
v_gene: TRBV30
d_gene: .
abundance: .
j_gene: TRBJ1-3

CDR3nt: TGTGCCAGTAGTATAGGGCATGGCTACACCTTC
CDR3aa: CASSIGHGYTF
v_gene: TRBV19
d_gene: .
abundance: .
j_gene: TRBJ1-2

CDR3nt: TGTGCCATCAGGGTCATAAGCACCACAGATACGCAGTATTTT
CDR3aa: CAIRVISTTDTQYF
v_gene: TRBV10-3
d_gene: .
abundance: .
j_gene: TRBJ2-3

CDR3nt: TGCAGCGTTGAAGCCAATGAGCAGTTCTTC
CDR3aa: CSVEANEQFF
v_gene: TRBV29-1
d_gene: .
abundance: .
j_gene: TRBJ2-1

CDR3nt: TGTGCCAGCAGCACTCGACAGGAGGTGAACACTGAAGCTTTCTTT
CDR3aa: CASSTRQEVNTEAFF
v_gene: TRBV21-1
d_gene: .
abundance: .
j_gene: TRBJ1-1

CDR3nt: TGTGCCAGCAATATGGACAGGGGATTCTACGAGCAGTACTTC
CDR3aa: CASNMDRGFYEQYF
v_gene: TRBV2
d_gene: TRBD1
abundance: .
j_gene: TRBJ2-7

CDR3nt: TGTGCCATCAGAGCCGGGACAGGGGAGGGGACGCAGTATTTT
CDR3aa: CAIRAGTGEGTQYF
v_gene: TRBV10-3
d_gene: TRBD1
abundance: .
j_gene: TRBJ2-3

CDR3nt: TGTGCCAGCAGCTTACGGGAGTACGAGCAGTACTTC
CDR3aa: CASSLREYEQYF
v_gene: TRBV7-2
d_gene: .
abundance: .
j_gene: TRBJ2-7

CDR3nt: TGTGCCAGCAGCCAAGGGGGGACTAGCACAGATACGCAGTATTTT
CDR3aa: CASSQGGTSTDTQYF
v_gene: TRBV7-3
d_gene: .
abundance: .
j_gene: TRBJ2-3

CDR3nt: TGTGCCAGCAGCGTAGGTCCAGGTTTGGATGAGCAGTTCTTC
CDR3aa: CASSVGPGLDEQFF
v_gene: TRBV9
d_gene: .
abundance: .
j_gene: TRBJ2-1

CDR3nt: TGTGCCAGCAGCCCGACAGGAACAAATGGCTACACCTTC
CDR3aa: CASSPTGTNGYTF
v_gene: TRBV7-2
d_gene: .
abundance: .
j_gene: TRBJ1-2

CDR3nt: TGCGCCAGCAGCCTAGGAGGGCCTAGGACCACAGATACGCAGTATTTT
CDR3aa: CASSLGGPRTTDTQYF
v_gene: TRBV5-1
d_gene: .
abundance: once
j_gene: TRBJ2-3